One sample yielded the 25 T cell receptor beta chains listed below, sequenced in a study of cytomegalovirus exposure and HLA in healthy donors. In the PCR, 60 Vbeta and 13 Jbeta primers were used. Libraries were prepared by immunoSEQ multiplex PCR; TCRdb keeps only in-frame clonotypes and omits some of them. Here the sample spans about 94,000 clones, over 65% being singletons. The sample comprised PBMCs. Every receptor here comes from a man between 25 and 39 years old in good health and CMV-seronegative.

The genes are TRBV9 and TRBJ2-1; TRBD2 matches 9 bases. CDR1 is SGDLS, CDR2 YYNGEE, per germline. The CDR3 totals 13 residues. Losses at the gene ends were 3 bases for V and 7 bases for J; bases not matched to a gene: 2. The CDR3 spells CASSASGENEQFF. CDR3 nucleotide sequence: TGTGCCAGCAGCGCTAGCGGGGAGAATGAGCAGTTCTTC.

The V call is TRBV7-6, the J call TRBJ2-1; D is uncertain. CDR1 is SGHVS and CDR2 is FNYEAQ in the germline V gene. The CDR3 has 15 residues. The germline V and J ends were trimmed by 1 base and 0 bases, with 7 bases remaining between them. Here the CDR3 DNA reads TGTGCCAGCAGCTTAGTCTTGAGCTCCTACAATGAGCAGTTCTTC. Amino acids: CASSLVLSSYNEQFF.

The V and J genes are TRBV5-1 and TRBJ2-1, with D uncertain. Trimming removed 0 bases at V and 5 bases at J, with 12 bases between. Germline loops: CDR1 SGHRS, CDR2 YFSETQ. CDR3 length: 15 residues. CDR3 DNA sequence: TGCGCCAGCAGCTTGGGGTACGGTTCAAACAATGAGCAGTTCTTC. Protein sequence: CASSLGYGSNNEQFF.

Comment on this clone: One junction end disagrees with the germline gene, perhaps due to a read error. The chain has TRBV2 and TRBJ1-2, with D possibly matching TRBD1 (5 bases). Germline CDR1 reads SNHLY; CDR2 reads FYNNEI. The CDR3 is 13 amino acids. The DNA of the CDR3 is TGTGCCAGCAGTGAAGACCGGCAAAGTTGGACACTCTTC. Translating it yields CASSEDRQSWTLF.

The genes are TRBV5-8 and TRBJ1-2, with TRBD1 identical over 7 bases. The V gene's germline CDR1 is SGHTS and CDR2 YDEGEE. J gave up 3 bases and V 4 bases, and 6 bases lay outside the gene matches. This CDR3 has 14 amino acids. CDR3 sequence: CASSRGQLYYGYTF. The CDR3 DNA is TGTGCCAGCAGCCGGGGACAGCTGTACTATGGCTACACCTTC.

In the case of this clone: Other nucleotide sequences from this sample produce the same CDR3. The chain employs TRBV6-4 and TRBJ2-3; 8 bases fit TRBD2. Germline CDR1 is MRHNA and CDR2 is SNTAGT. J was trimmed by 4 bases and V by 0 bases; bases with no gene match: 3. CDR3 length equals 15 residues. DNA of the CDR3: TGTGCCAGCAGTGACTCCAGCGGGGGCCCAGATACGCAGTATTTT. The encoded protein is CASSDSSGGPDTQYF.

In its sample, this clone ranks as medium-sized (0.01 to 0.1%). The chain carries TRBV4-1 and TRBJ1-5, with TRBD1 matching over 11 bases. This CDR3 has 14 residues. Germline V gives CDR1 MGHRA, CDR2 YSYEKL. V lost 6 bases to trimming and J lost 4 bases; unmatched junction nucleotides: 2. CDR3 in DNA: TGCGCCAGCAGTGGACAGGGGGCAAATCAGCCCCAGCATTTT. It yields the protein CASSGQGANQPQHF.

The V and J genes are TRBV14 and TRBJ1-1; D not resolved. There are 12 residues in the CDR3. The germline V gene encodes CDR1 SGHDN and CDR2 FVKESK. Trimming shortened V by 4 bases and J by 4 bases, and 7 bases separated the two germline ends. CDR3 sequence reads: CASSLSGTEAFF. Written as DNA, the CDR3 is TGTGCCAGCAGCCTTAGCGGCACTGAAGCTTTCTTT.

This clone was recorded a few times. This chain uses TRBV5-1 with TRBJ2-2, with D possibly TRBD2 on 6 matching bases. CDR1 and CDR2 from the germline V gene are SGHRS and YFSETQ. V lost 5 bases, J lost 4 bases, and 18 bases lay in between. The CDR3 has 16 amino acids. The chain's CDR3 is CASRRDSGGSTGELFF. The CDR3 DNA reads TGCGCCAGCAGAAGAGACAGTGGAGGGTCCACCGGGGAGCTGTTTTTT.

The genes are TRBV11-1 and TRBJ2-3; tentatively, D is TRBD1 (6 bases). Deletions cut 1 base from V and 4 bases from J, with 15 bases between. Germline V gene lookup returns CDR1 SGHAT and CDR2 FQDESV (reference sequence). The CDR3 is made up of 16 amino acids. In nucleotides, the CDR3 is TGTGCCAGCAGCTTAGGACACAGGGAAACCCCAGATACGCAGTATTTT. Residues: CASSLGHRETPDTQYF.

This clone appeared a single time. The chain couples TRBV7-3 to TRBJ2-6, with a weak D call TRBD1 (5 bases). The CDR3 totals 15 residues. Looked up from germline, CDR1 is SGHTA and CDR2 is FQGTGA. The ends were cut back, 2 bases at V and 2 bases at J, with 7 bases in the middle. The CDR3 DNA sequence: TGTGCCAGCAGCTTAGAAGGGGCTGGGGCCAACGTCCTGACTTTC. Translating it yields CASSLEGAGANVLTF.

This clone was seen only a few times. V and J are TRBV9 and TRBJ2-3, with a tentative D call TRBD1 (6 bases). The CDR3 sequence is 13 residues long. Germline CDR1 is SGDLS and CDR2 is YYNGEE. Trimming removed 8 bases from V and 2 bases from J, with 12 bases in between. CDR3 bases: TGTGCCAGTCGCAGGGGAATCACAGATACGCAGTATTTT. Encoded protein: CASRRGITDTQYF.

This chain's CDR3 is CASSWGLAGGWETQYF. CDR3 DNA sequence: TGTGCCAGCAGCTGGGGACTAGCGGGAGGATGGGAGACCCAGTACTTC. V and J are TRBV5-6 and TRBJ2-5; 15 bases line up with TRBD2. V trimming: 3 bases; J trimming: 5 bases; junction bases outside the gene matches: 5. This CDR3 is 16 amino acids long. Germline CDR1 reads SGHDT; CDR2 reads YYEEEE.

Only one count was recorded for this clone. The chain carries TRBV4-2 and TRBJ1-2, with a weak D call TRBD1 (5 bases). Per germline, CDR1 LGHNA and CDR2 YNFKEQ. The length of the CDR3 is 16 residues. The V gene lost 0 bases and the J gene lost 0 bases, with 11 bases spanning the gap. The CDR3 region has the DNA TGTGCCAGCAGCCAAGATCGGGCGACAGCTAACTATGGCTACACCTTC. Translating it yields CASSQDRATANYGYTF.

The V call is TRBV7-9, the J call TRBJ2-1; the D gene is possibly TRBD2 (5 bases). Trimming left V 5 bases short and J 4 bases short, with 9 bases between. The CDR3 consists of 13 residues. Germline assignment: CDR1 SEHNR and CDR2 FQNEAQ (reference sequence). This chain's CDR3 is CASSVDSYNEQFF. The CDR3 nucleotides are TGTGCCAGCAGCGTGGACTCGTACAATGAGCAGTTCTTC.

This sequence joins TRBV12-5 and TRBJ2-1; 7 bases align to TRBD1. The CDR3 has 15 amino acids. J lost 4 bases, V lost 0 bases, and 3 bases had no gene match. Germline CDR1 and CDR2: LGHNT and FRNRAP. The CDR3 loop is CASGLVNRGYNEQFF. CDR3 coding DNA: TGTGCTAGTGGTTTGGTAAACAGGGGTTACAATGAGCAGTTCTTC.

The V gene is TRBV5-1, the J gene TRBJ1-1, with 11 bases lining up with TRBD1. The CDR3 runs to 14 residues. After removal of 3 bases from V and 5 bases from J, the junction contained 3 bases not matched to a gene. Germline V gives CDR1 SGHRS, CDR2 YFSETQ. The DNA for the CDR3 is TGCGCCAGCAGCTCGGACAGGGGGCTTACTGAAGCTTTCTTT. It encodes CASSSDRGLTEAFF.

The chain is built from TRBV5-1 and TRBJ2-3; 12 positions agree with TRBD2. The germline V gene encodes CDR1 SGHRS and CDR2 YFSETQ. The V and J ends lost 2 bases and 1 base, in that order; junction bases with no gene match: 2. CDR3 size: 16 residues. The CDR3 DNA follows: TGCGCCAGCAGCTTCCGGACTAGCGGGGGCACAGATACGCAGTATTTT. It translates to CASSFRTSGGTDTQYF.

The V and J genes are TRBV7-9 and TRBJ1-2, with TRBD1 matching 9 bases. After removal of 5 bases from V and 5 bases from J, the junction contained 6 bases not matched to a gene. CDR3 length: 14 amino acids. The V gene's germline CDR1 is SEHNR and CDR2 FQNEAQ (reference sequence). In DNA form, the CDR3 reads TGTGCCAGCAGCATAGGACAGGGGCGGTATGGCTACACCTTC. Encoded protein: CASSIGQGRYGYTF.

The genes are TRBV15 and TRBJ2-2, with TRBD2 identical over 8 bases. The CDR3 totals 16 residues. V gave up 0 bases and J gave up 3 bases; unmatched junction bases: 3. CDR1 is LNHNV and CDR2 is YYDKDF in the germline V gene (reference sequence). As DNA, the CDR3 is TGTGCCACCAGCAGAGATACTAGCGGAGACACCGGGGAGCTGTTTTTT. This sequence encodes CATSRDTSGDTGELFF. Based on the CDR3 plus reference TRBV15 and TRBJ2-2, the full variable domain is DAMVIQNPRYQVTQFGKPVTLSCSQTLNHNVMYWYQQKSSQAPKLLFHYYDKDFNNEADTPDNFQSRRPNTSFCFLDIRSPGLGDTAMYLCATSRDTSGDTGELFFGEGSRLTVL.

The genes are TRBV30 and TRBJ2-5, with D possibly being TRBD1 (5 bases). The DNA end is a closer match to TRBJ2-7, so the J assignment may be wrong. This CDR3 has 13 residues. The germline gives CDR1 GTSNPN, CDR2 SVGIG (reference sequence). The CDR3 loop reads CAYKGVNSYEQYF. Here the CDR3 DNA reads TGTGCCTACAAAGGGGTGAACTCCTACGAGCAGTACTTC.

This clone was observed once. The chain uses TRBV28 and TRBJ2-2; TRBD1 might be the D (6 bases). The V gene lost 5 bases and the J gene lost 6 bases, with 16 bases spanning the gap. This CDR3 contains 15 residues. Looked up from germline, CDR1 is MDHEN and CDR2 is SYDVKM. The CDR3 protein is CASSTWDTLAGELFF. The DNA of the CDR3 is TGTGCCAGCAGTACGTGGGACACCCTCGCCGGGGAGCTGTTTTTT.

This clone has only a few counts. The chain employs TRBV7-9 and TRBJ1-2; TRBD1 agrees at 7 bases. The CDR3 has 13 residues. Looked up from germline, CDR1 is SEHNR and CDR2 is FQNEAQ (reference sequence). The V gene end was trimmed by 5 bases and the J gene end by 6 bases; junction bases not matched to a gene: 6. CDR3 DNA sequence: TGTGCCAGCAGCGCCGACAGGGCCCATGGCTACACCTTC. As protein: CASSADRAHGYTF.

This clone was detected a few times. The chain employs TRBV10-3 and TRBJ1-3; 7 bases line up with TRBD1. The CDR3 is made up of 15 amino acids. The germline V gene has CDR1 ENHRY and CDR2 SYGVKD. The trim removed 4 bases at V and 1 base at J, leaving 4 bases unmatched. CDR3 amino acids: CAISAIQGSGNTIYF. The CDR3 nucleotides read TGTGCCATCAGTGCTATACAGGGGTCTGGAAACACCATATATTTT.

This chain links TRBV30 with TRBJ1-5; D gene uncertain. The germline V gene has CDR1 GTSNPN and CDR2 SVGIG (reference sequence). Trimming cost V 0 bases and J 4 bases, with 10 bases left between them. This CDR3 is built from 14 residues. The CDR3 nucleotides are TGTGCCTGGAGTGTGATGCGGGGTAATCAGCCCCAGCATTTT. Encoded protein: CAWSVMRGNQPQHF.